Following are 20 T cell receptor beta chains from one sample sequenced in a study of regulatory T cells. Study results and limitations: Hydrophobic residues at CDR3 positions 6 and 7 were enriched in conventional CD4+ T cells of CD3G-deficient patients.

These receptors' targets are unknown. Amplification used 52 TRBV primers and 13 TRBJ primers. Produced via immunoSEQ multiplex PCR; TCRdb's table is partial and in-frame only. The data contain about 34,000 clones, more than 85% of them singletons. Material: conventional CD4+ T cells sorted from blood. The source is a child aged 2 to 15 with CD3G deficiency.

This sequence joins TRBV6-1 and TRBJ2-7, with TRBD2 matching 7 bases. This CDR3 contains 15 residues. Losses at the gene ends were 6 bases for V and 4 bases for J; bases not matched to a gene: 12. The germline gives CDR1 MNHNS, CDR2 SASEGT. The CDR3 DNA follows: TGTGCCAGCAGGAATGGGGGGGGAATGGGGTACGAGCAGTACTTC. This sequence encodes CASRNGGGMGYEQYF.

V and J are TRBV7-9 and TRBJ2-6; D is unclear. V was shortened by 1 base and J by 0 bases, with 4 bases between the two germline ends. The length of the CDR3 is 15 residues. Germline lookup yields CDR1 SEHNR and CDR2 FQNEAQ (reference sequence). The CDR3 region is CASSLGSSGANVLTF. CDR3 in DNA: TGTGCCAGCAGCTTAGGGAGCTCTGGGGCCAACGTCCTGACTTTC.

V usage is TRBV6-1 and J usage is TRBJ1-1; tentatively, D is TRBD1 (6 bases). CDR1 and CDR2 (germline): MNHNS, SASEGT. The CDR3 has 14 amino acids. V dropped 5 bases and J dropped 0 bases, with 10 bases sitting between them. CDR3 bases: TGTGCCAGCAGTAAGACAGGTTTGAACACTGAAGCTTTCTTT. This sequence encodes CASSKTGLNTEAFF.

V usage is TRBV6-5 and J usage is TRBJ1-1, with D hard to call. This CDR3 comprises 14 residues. Per the germline V gene, CDR1 is MNHEY and CDR2 is SVGAGI. V was clipped by 2 bases and J by 2 bases, with 9 bases between them. CDR3 coding DNA: TGTGCCAGCAGTTACACCTTCGAAAACACTGAAGCTTTCTTT. Translated: CASSYTFENTEAFF.

J is TRBJ2-7 and V is TRBV11-2; 10 bases are a match to TRBD2. Germline V lookup: CDR1 SGHAT, CDR2 FQNNGV. V lost 3 bases and J lost 4; bases outside the gene matches: 12. The CDR3 length is 17 residues. Written as DNA, the CDR3 is TGTGCCAGCAGCTTTTTAGCGGGAGGCCTACACCTTTACGAGCAGTACTTC. Translation gives CASSFLAGGLHLYEQYF.

This chain uses TRBV11-3 with TRBJ2-5; D might be TRBD1 (6 bases). Near its end, the DNA agrees better with TRBJ2-7, so the J call may be wrong. Per germline, CDR1 SGHNT and CDR2 YENEEA. The CDR3 has 17 amino acids. CDR3 nucleotides: TGTGCCAGCAGCTTAGGGGGGCAGGCACCCTTCTCCTACGAGCAGTACTTC. Its protein is CASSLGGQAPFSYEQYF.

This clone was counted once. The J gene is TRBJ1-1, the V gene TRBV6-1, with TRBD1 as a possible D gene (6 bases). The CDR3 contains 14 residues. Germline CDR1 reads MNHNS; CDR2 reads SASEGT. V was clipped by 6 bases and J by 0 bases, with 11 bases between them. The DNA for the CDR3 is TGTGCCAGCAGATATGGGACATTGAACACTGAAGCTTTCTTT. It is translated as CASRYGTLNTEAFF.

The chain joins TRBV6-1 to TRBJ1-5; D is unclear. Germline lookup yields CDR1 MNHNS and CDR2 SASEGT. The CDR3 consists of 14 residues. Trimming stripped 3 bases from V and 4 bases from J, with 10 bases between. The CDR3 protein is CASSDWAKNQPQHF. The DNA of the CDR3 is TGTGCCAGCAGTGATTGGGCAAAAAATCAGCCCCAGCATTTT.

V and J are TRBV28 and TRBJ1-1; D possibly corresponds to TRBD1 (5 bases). The V end was cut by 6 bases, the J end by 4 bases, with 12 bases between. In germline, CDR1 is MDHEN, CDR2 SYDVKM. The CDR3 runs 13 residues. This CDR3 is CASSILGGTEAFF. CDR3 nucleotide sequence: TGTGCCAGCAGCATCTTGGGGGGCACTGAAGCTTTCTTT.

The CDR3 DNA is TGCGCCAGCAGCTTACGTAGTGATGCTTCCTACGAGCAGTACTTC. Residues: CASSLRSDASYEQYF. J is TRBJ2-7 and V is TRBV5-1, with D uncertain. Trimming pared 2 bases from V and 1 base from J, leaving 13 bases between. Germline CDR1 is SGHRS and CDR2 is YFSETQ. The CDR3 is 15 residues long. Full variable domain (missing parts from reference TRBV5-1 and TRBJ2-7): KAGVTQTPRYLIKTRGQQVTLSCSPISGHRSVSWYQQTPGQGLQFLFEYFSETQRNKGNFPGRFSGRQFSNSRSEMNVSTLELGDSALYLCASSLRSDASYEQYFGPGTRLTVT.

The CDR3 sequence: CASSLGTANTGELFF. CDR3 sequence (DNA): TGTGCCAGCAGTTTGGGGACAGCGAACACCGGGGAGCTGTTTTTT. The chain links TRBV28 to TRBJ2-2; 7 bases are a match to TRBD1. Germline CDR1 and CDR2: MDHEN and SYDVKM. V shed 3 bases, J shed 0 bases, and the junction held 1 base outside the gene matches. The CDR3 has 15 amino acids.

CDR3 nucleotide sequence: TGCGCCACCTCCGAGCGGGAATCCTACGAGCAGTACTTC. As protein: CATSERESYEQYF. This sequence joins TRBV10-2 and TRBJ2-7, with TRBD2 identical over 7 bases. CDR1 is WSHSY, CDR2 SAAADI, per germline. Trimming at V came to 10 bases and at J to 1 base, leaving 7 bases not matched to a gene. The CDR3 is made up of 13 amino acids.

V is TRBV18 and J is TRBJ2-7; 10 bases fit TRBD2. V was clipped by 6 bases and J by 0 bases; unmatched bases: 5. Germline values: CDR1 KGHSH, CDR2 LQKENI. The CDR3 consists of 15 residues. This chain's CDR3 is CASSASGRASYEQYF. In DNA form, the CDR3 reads TGTGCCAGCTCGGCAAGCGGGAGGGCCTCCTACGAGCAGTACTTC.

This chain links TRBV28 with TRBJ1-1; D perhaps matches TRBD1 (5 bases). V was cut by 2 bases and J by 9 bases, with 10 bases left in between. This CDR3 is built from 12 residues. Germline loops: CDR1 MDHEN, CDR2 SYDVKM. The CDR3 loop reads CASSLRRGKAFF. The DNA of the CDR3 is TGTGCCAGCAGTTTAAGGAGGGGCAAAGCTTTCTTT.

On this clone: At one boundary the junction diverges from the germline segment, which might be a read error. The rearrangement links TRBV28 to TRBJ2-7, with 11 nucleotides matching TRBD2. The germline V gene encodes CDR1 MDHEN and CDR2 SYDVKM. This CDR3 has 15 amino acids. This chain's CDR3 is CASSPGTSGIYVQYF. The CDR3 DNA reads as TGTGCCAGCAGTCCCGGGACTAGCGGAATTTACGTGCAGTACTTC. Together with reference TRBV28 and TRBJ2-7, the CDR3 gives the full variable domain: DVKVTQSSRYLVKRTGEKVFLECVQDMDHENMFWYRQDPGLGLRLIYFSYDVKMKEKGDIPEGYSVSREKKERFSLILESASTNQTSMYLCASSPGTSGIYVQYFGPGTRLTVT.

The gene calls are TRBV28 and TRBJ2-1; 9 bases fit TRBD2. The germline V gene has CDR1 MDHEN and CDR2 SYDVKM. J was trimmed by 0 bases and V by 6 bases; bases with no gene match: 3. The CDR3 spans 15 residues. CDR3 nucleotides: TGTGCCAGCAGCTTTAGCGGGAGCTCCTACAATGAGCAGTTCTTC. Its protein product is CASSFSGSSYNEQFF.

V is TRBV6-1 and J is TRBJ2-7; D gene ambiguous. Trimming shortened V by 6 bases and J by 9 bases, and 24 bases separated the two germline ends. From germline, CDR1 is MNHNS and CDR2 SASEGT. CDR3 length: 15 amino acids. The CDR3 DNA follows: TGTGCCAGCAGAATATCGGATGGGGTCCTGAGCTCGCAGTACTTC. It specifies CASRISDGVLSSQYF.

J is TRBJ2-3 and V is TRBV28; D is unclear. Germline V CDR1 and CDR2: MDHEN, SYDVKM. Trimming took 6 bases from V and 2 from J, leaving 9 bases between them. This CDR3 contains 13 residues. The DNA for the CDR3 is TGTGCCAGCAGAGCCGGTAACACAGATACGCAGTATTTT. Protein product: CASRAGNTDTQYF.

V gene TRBV5-1 combines with J gene TRBJ2-5, with D possibly matching TRBD1 (5 bases). Per the germline V gene, CDR1 is SGHRS and CDR2 is YFSETQ. There are 15 residues in the CDR3. V lost 0 bases and J 1 base, leaving 10 bases between the germline ends. The CDR3 sequence: CASSLARAFQETQYF. CDR3 sequence (DNA): TGCGCCAGCAGCTTGGCCAGGGCATTCCAAGAGACCCAGTACTTC.

The V call is TRBV11-2, the J call TRBJ2-2; D perhaps matches TRBD2 (6 bases). From germline, CDR1 is SGHAT and CDR2 FQNNGV. With 5 bases removed from V and 6 bases from J, the gap between germline ends came to 13 bases. This CDR3 region has 14 residues. The CDR3 sequence: CASSGRPLAGELFF. In DNA form, the CDR3 reads TGTGCCAGCAGCGGGAGGCCCTTGGCCGGGGAGCTGTTTTTT.